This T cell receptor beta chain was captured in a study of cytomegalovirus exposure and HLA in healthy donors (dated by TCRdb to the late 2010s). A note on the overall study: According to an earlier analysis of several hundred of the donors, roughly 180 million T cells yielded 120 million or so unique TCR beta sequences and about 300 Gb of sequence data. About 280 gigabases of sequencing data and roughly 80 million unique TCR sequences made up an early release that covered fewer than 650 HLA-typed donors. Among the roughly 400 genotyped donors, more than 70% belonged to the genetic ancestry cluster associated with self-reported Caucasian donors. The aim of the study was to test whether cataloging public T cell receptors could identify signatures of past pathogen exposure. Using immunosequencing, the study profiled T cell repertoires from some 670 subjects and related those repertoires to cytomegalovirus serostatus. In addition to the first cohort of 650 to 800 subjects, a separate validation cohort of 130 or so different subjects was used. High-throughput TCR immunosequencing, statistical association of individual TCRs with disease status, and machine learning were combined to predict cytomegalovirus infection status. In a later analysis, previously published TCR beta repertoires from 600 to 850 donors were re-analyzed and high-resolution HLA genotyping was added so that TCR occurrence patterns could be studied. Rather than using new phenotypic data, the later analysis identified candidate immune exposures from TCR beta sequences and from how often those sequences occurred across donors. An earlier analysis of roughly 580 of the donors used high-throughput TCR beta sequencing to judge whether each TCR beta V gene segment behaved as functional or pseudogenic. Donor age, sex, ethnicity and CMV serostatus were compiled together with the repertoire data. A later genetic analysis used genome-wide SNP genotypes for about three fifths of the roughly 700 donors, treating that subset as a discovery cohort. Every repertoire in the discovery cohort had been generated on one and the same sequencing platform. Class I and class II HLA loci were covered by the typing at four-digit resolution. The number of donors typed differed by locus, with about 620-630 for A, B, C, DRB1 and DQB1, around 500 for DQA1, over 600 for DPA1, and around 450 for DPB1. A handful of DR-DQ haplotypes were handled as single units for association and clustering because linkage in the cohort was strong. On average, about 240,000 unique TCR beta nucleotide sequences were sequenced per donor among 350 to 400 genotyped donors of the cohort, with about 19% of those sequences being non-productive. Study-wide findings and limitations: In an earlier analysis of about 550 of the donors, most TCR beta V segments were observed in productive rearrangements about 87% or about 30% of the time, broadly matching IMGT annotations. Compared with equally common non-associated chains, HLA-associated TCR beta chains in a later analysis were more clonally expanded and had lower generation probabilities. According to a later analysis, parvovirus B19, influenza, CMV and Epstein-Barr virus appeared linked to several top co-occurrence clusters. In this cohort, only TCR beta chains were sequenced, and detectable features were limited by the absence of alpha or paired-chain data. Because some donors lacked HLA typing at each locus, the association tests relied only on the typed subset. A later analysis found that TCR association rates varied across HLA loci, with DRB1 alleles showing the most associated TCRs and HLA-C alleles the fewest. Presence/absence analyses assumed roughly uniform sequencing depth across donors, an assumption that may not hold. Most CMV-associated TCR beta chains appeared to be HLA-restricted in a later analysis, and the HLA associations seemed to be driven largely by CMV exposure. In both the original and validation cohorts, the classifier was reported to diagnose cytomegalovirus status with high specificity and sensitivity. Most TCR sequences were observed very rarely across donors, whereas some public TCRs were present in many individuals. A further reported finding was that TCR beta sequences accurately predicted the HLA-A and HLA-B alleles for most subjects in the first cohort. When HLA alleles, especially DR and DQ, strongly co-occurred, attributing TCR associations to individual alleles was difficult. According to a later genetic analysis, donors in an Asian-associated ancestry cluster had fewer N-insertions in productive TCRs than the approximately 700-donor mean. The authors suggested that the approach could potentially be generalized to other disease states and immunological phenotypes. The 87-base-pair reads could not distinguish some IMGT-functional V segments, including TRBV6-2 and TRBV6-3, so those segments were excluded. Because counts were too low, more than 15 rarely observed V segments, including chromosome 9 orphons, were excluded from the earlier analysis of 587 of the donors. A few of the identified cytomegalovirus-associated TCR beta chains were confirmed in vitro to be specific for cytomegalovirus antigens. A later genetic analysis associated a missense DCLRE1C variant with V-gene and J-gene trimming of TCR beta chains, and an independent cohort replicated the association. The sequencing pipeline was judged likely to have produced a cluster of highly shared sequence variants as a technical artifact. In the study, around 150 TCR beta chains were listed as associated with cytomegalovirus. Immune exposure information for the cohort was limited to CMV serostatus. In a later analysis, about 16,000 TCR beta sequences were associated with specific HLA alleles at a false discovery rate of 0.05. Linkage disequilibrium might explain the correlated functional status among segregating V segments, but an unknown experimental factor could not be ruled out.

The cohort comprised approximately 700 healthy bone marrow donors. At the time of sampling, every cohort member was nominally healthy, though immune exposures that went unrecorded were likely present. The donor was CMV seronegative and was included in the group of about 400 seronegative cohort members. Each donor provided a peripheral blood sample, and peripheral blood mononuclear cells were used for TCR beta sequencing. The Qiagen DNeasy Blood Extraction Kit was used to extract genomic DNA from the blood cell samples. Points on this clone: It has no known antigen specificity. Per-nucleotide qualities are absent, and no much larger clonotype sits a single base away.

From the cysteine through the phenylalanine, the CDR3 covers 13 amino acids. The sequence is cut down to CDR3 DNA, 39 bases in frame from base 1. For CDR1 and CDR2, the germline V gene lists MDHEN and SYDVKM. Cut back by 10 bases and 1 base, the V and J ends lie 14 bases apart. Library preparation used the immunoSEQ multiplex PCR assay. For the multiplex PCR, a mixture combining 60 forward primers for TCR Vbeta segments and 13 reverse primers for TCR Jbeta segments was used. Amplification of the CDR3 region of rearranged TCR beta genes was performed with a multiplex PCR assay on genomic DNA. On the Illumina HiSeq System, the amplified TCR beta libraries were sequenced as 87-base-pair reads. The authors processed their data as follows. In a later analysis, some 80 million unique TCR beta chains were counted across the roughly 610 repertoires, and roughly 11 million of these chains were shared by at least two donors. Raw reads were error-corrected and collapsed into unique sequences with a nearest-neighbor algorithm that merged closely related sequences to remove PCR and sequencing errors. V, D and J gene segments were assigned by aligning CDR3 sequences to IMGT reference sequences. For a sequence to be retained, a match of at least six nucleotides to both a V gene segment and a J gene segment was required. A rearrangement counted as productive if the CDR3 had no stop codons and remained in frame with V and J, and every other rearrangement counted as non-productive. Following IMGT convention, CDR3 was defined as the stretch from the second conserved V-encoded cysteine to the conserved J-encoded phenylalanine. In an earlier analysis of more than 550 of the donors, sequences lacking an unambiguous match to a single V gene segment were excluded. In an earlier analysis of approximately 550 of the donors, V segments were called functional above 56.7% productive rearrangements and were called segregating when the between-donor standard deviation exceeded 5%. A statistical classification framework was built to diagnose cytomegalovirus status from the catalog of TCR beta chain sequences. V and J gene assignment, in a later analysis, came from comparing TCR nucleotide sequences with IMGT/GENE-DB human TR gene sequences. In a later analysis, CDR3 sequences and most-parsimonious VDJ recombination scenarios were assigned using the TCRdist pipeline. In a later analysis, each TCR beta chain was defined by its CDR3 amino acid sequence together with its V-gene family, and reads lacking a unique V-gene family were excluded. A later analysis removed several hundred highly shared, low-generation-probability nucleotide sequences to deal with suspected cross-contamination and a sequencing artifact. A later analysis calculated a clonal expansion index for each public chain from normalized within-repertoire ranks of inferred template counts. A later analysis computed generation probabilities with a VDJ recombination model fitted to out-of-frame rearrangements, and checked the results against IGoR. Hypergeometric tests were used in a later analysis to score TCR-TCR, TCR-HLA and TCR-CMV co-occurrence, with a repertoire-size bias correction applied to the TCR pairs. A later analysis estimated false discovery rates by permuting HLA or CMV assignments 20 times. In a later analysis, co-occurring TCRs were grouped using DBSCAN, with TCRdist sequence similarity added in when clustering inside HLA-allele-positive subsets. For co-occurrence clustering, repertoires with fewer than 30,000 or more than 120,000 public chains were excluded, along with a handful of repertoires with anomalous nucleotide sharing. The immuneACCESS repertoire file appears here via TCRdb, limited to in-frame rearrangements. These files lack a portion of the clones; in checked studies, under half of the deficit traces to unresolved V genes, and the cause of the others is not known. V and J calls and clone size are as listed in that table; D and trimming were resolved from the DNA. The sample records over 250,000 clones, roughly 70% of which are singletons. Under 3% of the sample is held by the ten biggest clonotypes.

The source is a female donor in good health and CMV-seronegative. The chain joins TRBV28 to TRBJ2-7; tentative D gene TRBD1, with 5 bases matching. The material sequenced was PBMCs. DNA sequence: TGTGCCACCCAGGGCCCGGGTTCCTACGAGCAGTACTTC. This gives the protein CATQGPGSYEQYF.